This TCR beta chain was sequenced during a study of OX40 agonist ivuxolimab in advanced cancers. V was clipped by 6 bases and J by 6 bases; unmatched bases: 10. This CDR3 has 14 amino acids. CDR1 and CDR2 (germline): LGHNT, FRNRAP. Method: immunoSEQ multiplex PCR; TCRdb's copy keeps in-frame clones and lacks some. The repertoire includes 19,000 or so clones, around 69% of them detected once, and over 25% sits in the top ten. The material was CD4+ or CD8+ T cells sorted from blood, obtained in a trial of the OX40 agonist ivuxolimab. The chain joins TRBV12-5 to TRBJ1-1; 7 positions agree with TRBD1. The TCR sequence derives from an adult with an advanced solid tumor such as melanoma, head and neck, liver or kidney cancer. CDR3 DNA: TGTGCTAGTGGATCCTCAGGGGGGAGGCCTGAAGCTTTCTTT. Residues: CASGSSGGRPEAFF. Full variable domain (rest looked up from reference TRBV12-5 and TRBJ1-1): DARVTQTPRHKVTEMGQEVTMRCQPILGHNTVFWYRQTMMQGLELLAYFRNRAPLDDSGMPKDRFSAEMPDATLATLKIQPSEPRDSAVYFCASGSSGGRPEAFFGQGTRLTVV.